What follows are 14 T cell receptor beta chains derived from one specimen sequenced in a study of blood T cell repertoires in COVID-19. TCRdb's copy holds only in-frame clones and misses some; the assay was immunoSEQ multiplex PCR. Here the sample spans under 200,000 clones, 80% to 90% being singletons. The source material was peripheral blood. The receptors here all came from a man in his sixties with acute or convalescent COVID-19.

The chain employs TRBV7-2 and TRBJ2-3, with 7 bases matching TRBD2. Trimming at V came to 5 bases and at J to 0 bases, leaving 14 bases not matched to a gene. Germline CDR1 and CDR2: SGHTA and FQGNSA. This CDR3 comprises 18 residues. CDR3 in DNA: TGTGCCAGCAGCCCCCCCCTTGGGTGGCGGGGGAGCACAGATACGCAGTATTTT. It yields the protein CASSPPLGWRGSTDTQYF.

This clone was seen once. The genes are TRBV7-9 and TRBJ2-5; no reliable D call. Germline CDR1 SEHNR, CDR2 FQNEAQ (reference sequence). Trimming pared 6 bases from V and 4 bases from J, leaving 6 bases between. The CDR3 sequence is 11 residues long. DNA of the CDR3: TGTGCCAGCAGACTCGGAGAGACCCAGTACTTC. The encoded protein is CASRLGETQYF.

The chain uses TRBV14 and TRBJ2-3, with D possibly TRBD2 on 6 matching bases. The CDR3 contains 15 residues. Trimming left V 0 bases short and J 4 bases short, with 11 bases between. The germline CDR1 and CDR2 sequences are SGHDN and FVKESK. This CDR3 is CASSQDSGTPDTQYF. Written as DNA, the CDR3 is TGTGCCAGCAGCCAAGATTCAGGGACTCCAGATACGCAGTATTTT.

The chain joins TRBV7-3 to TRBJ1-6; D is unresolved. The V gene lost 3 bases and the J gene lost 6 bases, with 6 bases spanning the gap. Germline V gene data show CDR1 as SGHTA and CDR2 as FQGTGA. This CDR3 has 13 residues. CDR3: CASSLAANSPLHF. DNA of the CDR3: TGTGCCAGCAGCTTGGCCGCTAATTCACCCCTCCACTTT. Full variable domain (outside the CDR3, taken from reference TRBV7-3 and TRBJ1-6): GAGVSQTPSNKVTEKGKYVELRCDPISGHTALYWYRQSLGQGPEFLIYFQGTGAADDSGLPNDRFFAVRPEGSVSTLKIQRTERGDSAVYLCASSLAANSPLHFGNGTRLTVT.

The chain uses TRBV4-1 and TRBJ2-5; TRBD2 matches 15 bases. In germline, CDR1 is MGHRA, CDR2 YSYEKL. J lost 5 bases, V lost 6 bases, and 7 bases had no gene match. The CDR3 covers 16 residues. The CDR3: CASSPGLAGGGETQYF. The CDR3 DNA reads TGCGCCAGCAGTCCGGGACTAGCGGGAGGTGGGGAGACCCAGTACTTC.

The CDR3 sequence is CASSYVTGRNQPQHF. The CDR3 nucleotides are TGTGCCAGCAGTTACGTTACAGGCCGCAATCAGCCCCAGCATTTT. The rearrangement joins TRBV6-2 or TRBV6-3 to TRBJ1-5; D possibly corresponds to TRBD1 (5 bases). The CDR3 loop spans 15 amino acids. Germline V CDR1 and CDR2: MNHEY, SVGEGT. Trimming cost V 2 bases and J 2 bases, with 10 bases left between them.

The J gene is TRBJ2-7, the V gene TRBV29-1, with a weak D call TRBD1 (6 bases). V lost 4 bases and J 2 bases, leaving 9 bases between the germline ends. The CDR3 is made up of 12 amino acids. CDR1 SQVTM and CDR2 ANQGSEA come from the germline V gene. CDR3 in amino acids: CSVVRGPYEQYF. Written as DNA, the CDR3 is TGCAGCGTTGTCAGGGGCCCCTACGAGCAGTACTTC.

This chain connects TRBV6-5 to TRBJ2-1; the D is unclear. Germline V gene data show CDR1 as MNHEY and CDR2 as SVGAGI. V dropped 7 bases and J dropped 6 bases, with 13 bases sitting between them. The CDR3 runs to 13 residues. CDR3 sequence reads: CASTSYPLNEQFF. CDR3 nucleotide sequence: TGTGCCAGCACCAGTTACCCCCTCAATGAGCAGTTCTTC.

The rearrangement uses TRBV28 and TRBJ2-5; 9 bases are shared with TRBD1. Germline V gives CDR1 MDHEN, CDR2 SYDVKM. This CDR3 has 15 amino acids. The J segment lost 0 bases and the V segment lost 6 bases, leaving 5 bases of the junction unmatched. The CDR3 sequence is CASRDRGPYQETQYF. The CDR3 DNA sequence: TGTGCCAGCAGGGACAGGGGACCGTACCAAGAGACCCAGTACTTC.

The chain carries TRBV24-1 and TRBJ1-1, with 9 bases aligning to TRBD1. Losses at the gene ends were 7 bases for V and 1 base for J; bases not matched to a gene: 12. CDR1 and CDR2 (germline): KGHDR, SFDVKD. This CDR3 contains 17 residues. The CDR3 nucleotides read TGTGCCACCAGGGCGCCGGGACAGGGTCCTTCGAACACTGAAGCTTTCTTT. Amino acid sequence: CATRAPGQGPSNTEAFF.

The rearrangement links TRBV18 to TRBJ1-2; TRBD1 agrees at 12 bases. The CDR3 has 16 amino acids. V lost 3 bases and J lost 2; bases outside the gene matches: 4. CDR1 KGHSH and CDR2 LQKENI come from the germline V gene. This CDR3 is CASSPGTGGRNYGYTF. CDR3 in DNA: TGTGCCAGCTCACCCGGGACAGGGGGCAGGAACTATGGCTACACCTTC.

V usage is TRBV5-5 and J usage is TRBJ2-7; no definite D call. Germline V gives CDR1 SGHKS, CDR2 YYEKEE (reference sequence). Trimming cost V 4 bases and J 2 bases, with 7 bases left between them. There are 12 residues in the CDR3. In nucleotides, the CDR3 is TGTGCCAGCAGCATCTGGCCCTACGAGCAGTACTTC. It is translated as CASSIWPYEQYF. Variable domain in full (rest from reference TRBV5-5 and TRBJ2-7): DAGVTQSPTHLIKTRGQQVTLRCSPISGHKSVSWYQQVLGQGPQFIFQYYEKEERGRGNFPDRFSARQFPNYSSELNVNALLLGDSALYLCASSIWPYEQYFGPGTRLTVT.

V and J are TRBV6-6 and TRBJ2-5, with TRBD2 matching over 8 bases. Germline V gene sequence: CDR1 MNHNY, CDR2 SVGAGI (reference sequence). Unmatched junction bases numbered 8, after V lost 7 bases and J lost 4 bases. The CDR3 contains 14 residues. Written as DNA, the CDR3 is TGTGCCAGCATGTGGGCGGGAGGAGGAGAGACCCAGTACTTC. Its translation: CASMWAGGGETQYF.

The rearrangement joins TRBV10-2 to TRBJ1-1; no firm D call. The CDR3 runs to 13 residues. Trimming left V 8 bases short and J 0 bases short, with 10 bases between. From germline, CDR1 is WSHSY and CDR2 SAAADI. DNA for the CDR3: TGCGCCAGCCGACGACAAATGAACACTGAAGCTTTCTTT. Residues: CASRRQMNTEAFF.